One and the same sample provided the 6 T cell receptor beta chains below, sequenced in a study of breast tumors, draining lymph nodes, adjacent tissues. From the multiplex PCR reads, TCRdb called clonotypes with MiXCR, one entry per CDR3 protein. The sample carries around 130,000 distinct CDR3 sequences, roughly 21% recorded once. Axillary draining lymph nodes of breast cancer patients supplied the node samples. Sample: axillary lymph node tissue. Receptor source: a female donor with breast cancer. Some clones in this sample may be carry-over from other donors' samples.

This clonotype was observed at least ten times. The chain joins TRBV6-6 to TRBJ2-1; D is perhaps TRBD1 or TRBD2 (5 bases each). There are 14 residues in the CDR3. V shed 2 bases and J shed 5 bases, with 10 bases lying between them. The germline V gene has CDR1 MNHNY and CDR2 SVGAGI (reference sequence). This CDR3 is CASSYRLGDNEQFF. CDR3 in DNA: TGTGCCAGCAGTTACCGCCTGGGGGACAATGAGCAGTTCTTC.

This clonotype was seen ten or more times. The chain has TRBV18 and TRBJ2-7; TRBD1 is a possible D gene (6 bases). The CDR3 is 14 amino acids. Germline lookup yields CDR1 KGHSH and CDR2 LQKENI. Trimming pared 4 bases from V and 6 bases from J, leaving 16 bases between. CDR3 region: CASSLSTGSGEQYF. CDR3 nucleotide sequence: TGTGCCAGCTCACTCTCGACAGGATCGGGCGAGCAGTACTTC.

This clonotype has a handful of counts. CDR3 sequence reads: CASSTPRGGGLQETQYF. The CDR3 DNA reads TGTGCCAGCAGTACCCCCCGGGGCGGGGGCCTTCAAGAGACCCAGTACTTC. The V call is TRBV6-2 or TRBV6-3, the J call TRBJ2-5, with TRBD2 as a possible D gene (7 bases). The CDR3 is made up of 17 amino acids. V lost 5 bases and J 2 bases, leaving 21 bases between the germline ends. Germline CDR1 is MNHEY and CDR2 is SVGEGT.

Details on this clonotype: Lacking the conserved final phenylalanine or tryptophan, this CDR3 likely reflects a read error. The V call is TRBV11-2, the J call TRBJ2-7; D could derive from TRBD1 or TRBD2 (6 bases each). With 0 bases removed from V and 7 bases from J, the gap between germline ends came to 10 bases. The germline CDR1 and CDR2 sequences are SGHAT and FQNNGV. The CDR3 extends over 13 amino acids. CDR3 loop: CASSLDQGREQYL. CDR3 nucleotides: TGTGCCAGCAGCTTAGACCAGGGGAGGGAGCAGTACCTC.

Concerning this clonotype itself: A much more abundant neighbour one base away suggests this may be a read error. This chain uses TRBV11-2 with TRBJ2-1; D not certain. Germline CDR1 and CDR2: SGHAT and FQNNGV. The CDR3 spans 13 residues. The DNA of the CDR3 is TGTGCCGGCAGCCATTTAATTGCGTATGAGCAGTTCTTC. Encoded protein: CAGSHLIAYEQFF.

This clonotype was observed at least ten times. The rearrangement joins TRBV20-1 to TRBJ1-5; D remains ambiguous. V lost 0 bases, J lost 11 bases, and 11 bases lay in between. CDR1 is DFQATT, CDR2 SNEGSKA, per germline (reference sequence). The CDR3 has 12 residues. CDR3 residues: CSARDYGEAQHF. CDR3 in DNA: TGCAGTGCTAGAGATTATGGGGAGGCCCAGCATTTT.